The 27 T cell receptor beta chains below were found in one sample sequenced in a study of molecular identifiers for immune sequencing clone quantification. TCRdb analysed the PCR reads with MiXCR anew, one entry per CDR3 protein. The sample has about 97,000 distinct CDR3 sequences; roughly 26% are singletons. Sequencing was done on a sample of naive CD8+ T cells from blood, with Jurkat cell RNA spiked in. Sample subset: FACS-sorted CD8+CD4-CCR7+CD45RA+ naive T cells. The receptor source for this set is a human donor in good health. Some libraries in this study had Jurkat cell RNA spiked in.

This clonotype occurred a few times. One base away lies a much larger clone, so this may be a sequencing read error. V usage is TRBV5-4 and J usage is TRBJ1-2; 8 bases align to TRBD1. The CDR3 contains 13 residues. Germline lookup yields CDR1 SGHNT and CDR2 YYREEE (reference sequence). Trimming took 7 bases from V and 7 from J; bases not matched to a gene: 9. CDR3 coding DNA: TGTGCCAGCCGCCTTCAGGGGGCCTCTGGCTACACCTTC. Translated, it gives CASRLQGASGYTF.

The rearrangement joins TRBV9 to TRBJ1-1; D unresolved. Trimming removed 6 bases from V and 3 bases from J, with 15 bases in between. Germline V CDR1 and CDR2: SGDLS, YYNGEE. The CDR3 is 14 residues long. The CDR3 coding sequence is TGTGCCAGCACGGTTGGTGGTACGGACACTGAAGCTTTCTTT. Translation: CASTVGGTDTEAFF.

Notes on this clonotype: One base away lies a much larger clone, so this may be a sequencing read error. The CDR3 ends on some other residue instead of the conserved phenylalanine or tryptophan, so this is likely a read error. The chain is built from TRBV29-1 and TRBJ2-7, with 9 bases fitting TRBD1. V shed 4 bases, J shed 1 base, and the junction held 5 bases outside the gene matches. The CDR3 runs to 14 residues. The germline gives CDR1 SQVTM, CDR2 ANQGSEA. The DNA of the CDR3 is TGCAGCGTTGCTACCGGGACAGGGTCCTACGAGCAGTACTCC. It codes for CSVATGTGSYEQYS.

This clonotype has only a few counts. The chain recombines TRBV7-9 with TRBJ2-3, with 12 bases that match TRBD2. The V segment lost 4 bases and the J segment 8 bases; nucleotides outside the gene matches: 7. The CDR3 has 15 residues. Per the germline V gene, CDR1 is SEHNR and CDR2 is FQNEAQ (reference sequence). The CDR3 sequence is CASSSGLAGWGTQYF. In DNA form, the CDR3 reads TGTGCCAGCAGCTCAGGACTAGCGGGATGGGGTACGCAGTATTTT.

This clonotype was observed many times. The chain combines TRBV7-9 with TRBJ2-2, with 7 bases lining up with TRBD2. This CDR3 has 16 residues. J was trimmed by 9 bases and V by 4 bases; bases with no gene match: 14. Germline V gene lookup returns CDR1 SEHNR and CDR2 FQNEAQ (reference sequence). For the CDR3, the DNA is TGTGCCAGCAGCTACCCCCCTAGCGGAACCTCCCGGGAGCTGTTTTTT. This gives the protein CASSYPPSGTSRELFF.

This clonotype was counted ten times or more. This chain uses TRBV5-1 with TRBJ2-7; no definite D call. With 3 bases removed from V and 4 bases from J, the gap between germline ends came to 14 bases. The CDR3 contains 14 residues. The germline V gene encodes CDR1 SGHRS and CDR2 YFSETQ. CDR3 sequence reads: CASSWAAAEYEQYF. The CDR3 DNA sequence: TGCGCCAGCAGCTGGGCGGCGGCGGAGTACGAGCAGTACTTC.

This clonotype was seen ten or more times. V is TRBV5-5 and J is TRBJ2-7, with D possibly TRBD1 on 6 matching bases. Germline assignment: CDR1 SGHKS and CDR2 YYEKEE (reference sequence). V was shortened by 0 bases and J by 5 bases, with 15 bases between the two germline ends. CDR3 length: 15 residues. The CDR3 DNA follows: TGTGCCAGCAGCTTGGAATTCCAGGGGTTCCACGAGCAGTACTTC. Protein product: CASSLEFQGFHEQYF.

A remark on this clonotype: This clone may be a read error of a much larger clone one base away. The gene calls are TRBV5-3 and TRBJ2-2; TRBD2 is a possible D gene (7 bases). TRBV5-3 is an open reading frame whose function is uncertain. The CDR3 runs to 16 residues. CDR3 sequence reads: CVSSLLGGAGTGELFF. The CDR3 bases are TGTGTCAGCAGCTTGTTGGGGGGGGCCGGGACCGGGGAGCTGTTTTTT.

As concerns this clonotype: A much larger clonotype is one base distant, so this may be a read error. A read error is likely, as this CDR3 ends without the conserved phenylalanine or tryptophan. This chain uses TRBV20-1 with TRBJ2-3, with D possibly matching TRBD2 (5 bases). Germline CDR1 DFQATT, CDR2 SNEGSKA (reference sequence). The CDR3 has 14 amino acids. Trimming left V 3 bases short and J 2 bases short, with 12 bases between. The CDR3, as DNA: TGCAGTGCTAGGCCCGGGATCCACACAGATACGCAGTATTCT. This gives the protein CSARPGIHTDTQYS.

This clonotype has just a few counts. The junction departs from germline at one end; a sequencing error may be responsible. The chain is built from TRBV7-2 and TRBJ2-1; D remains ambiguous. This CDR3 has 16 amino acids. Germline V gives CDR1 SGHTA, CDR2 FQGNSA. CDR3 loop: CASSLRTFSSYHEQFF. In DNA form, the CDR3 reads TGTGCCAGCAGCTTACGGACCTTCAGCTCCTACCATGAGCAGTTCTTC.

Comment on this clonotype: A read error is possible here, since a much larger clone lies one base away. This chain uses TRBV30 with TRBJ2-1; D is possibly TRBD2 (6 bases). V was shortened by 0 bases and J by 11 bases, with 11 bases between the two germline ends. The CDR3 contains 12 residues. Germline V gene data show CDR1 as GTSNPN and CDR2 as SVGIG (reference sequence). CDR3 in DNA: TGTGCCTGGAGTGTAGCGGGTTATAAGCAGTTCTTC. This translates into CAWSVAGYKQFF.

This clonotype was detected many times. Its ends do not fully match the called genes, so a read error is possible. The V and J genes are TRBV13 and TRBJ2-5, with D possibly matching TRBD1 (5 bases). The germline V gene has CDR1 PRHDT and CDR2 FYEKMQ (reference sequence). The CDR3 sequence is 13 residues long. The CDR3 region has the DNA TGTGCCAGCAGCCACAGGCAGCTAGGAAGCCTCGACTTC. Protein sequence: CASSHRQLGSLDF.

This clonotype was counted between two and nine times. V usage is TRBV6-6 and J usage is TRBJ2-1; D call uncertain. The CDR3 spans 17 residues. The ends were cut back, 6 bases at V and 3 bases at J, with 21 bases in the middle. Germline V CDR1 and CDR2: MNHNY, SVGAGI (reference sequence). This CDR3 reads CASSLNPTSGLYNEQFF. In DNA, the CDR3 is TGTGCCAGCAGCTTAAACCCGACATCCGGCCTCTACAATGAGCAGTTCTTC.

This clonotype was counted a few times. A read error may account for a junction end that differs from germline. The V and J genes are TRBV6-6 and TRBJ2-1; D is unclear. CDR3 length: 8 residues. The germline CDR1 and CDR2 sequences are MNHNY and SVGAGI (reference sequence). The DNA of the CDR3 is TGTGCCAGCAGCCTCTCTGAGTTC. Translated: CASSLSEF.

CDR3 sequence: CASSFGQKYEQYF. The CDR3, as DNA: TGTGCCAGCAGTTTTGGTCAGAAATACGAGCAGTACTTC. V is TRBV27 and J is TRBJ2-7, with D unclear. Germline V CDR1 and CDR2: MNHEY, SMNVEV (reference sequence). CDR3 length: 13 amino acids. V shed 3 bases and J shed 4 bases, with 10 bases lying between them.

This clonotype was observed at least ten times. This chain uses TRBV5-1 with TRBJ2-7; 11 bases are shared with TRBD2. V trimming: 3 bases; J trimming: 0 bases; junction bases outside the gene matches: 14. This CDR3 spans 19 amino acids. CDR1 is SGHRS and CDR2 is YFSETQ in the germline V gene. CDR3 region: CASSSTSGTSGESSYEQYF. CDR3 bases: TGCGCCAGCAGCTCAACCTCCGGGACTAGCGGAGAGAGCTCCTACGAGCAGTACTTC. Combining the CDR3 with reference TRBV5-1 and TRBJ2-7 gives the whole variable domain KAGVTQTPRYLIKTRGQQVTLSCSPISGHRSVSWYQQTPGQGLQFLFEYFSETQRNKGNFPGRFSGRQFSNSRSEMNVSTLELGDSALYLCASSSTSGTSGESSYEQYFGPGTRLTVT.

A word on this clonotype: One base away lies a much larger clone, so this may be a sequencing read error. The genes are TRBV14 and TRBJ2-7; no definite D call. Germline V gene lookup returns CDR1 SGHDN and CDR2 FVKESK. The CDR3 has 14 amino acids. CDR3: CASSKHRGGYGQYF. The CDR3 DNA sequence: TGTGCCAGCAGCAAACATCGTGGCGGCTACGGGCAGTACTTC. Complete variable domain (other parts from reference TRBV14 and TRBJ2-7): EAGVTQFPSHSVIEKGQTVTLRCDPISGHDNLYWYRRVMGKEIKFLLHFVKESKQDESGMPNNRFLAERTGGTYSTLKVQPAELEDSGVYFCASSKHRGGYGQYFGPGTRLTVT.

A note on this clonotype: No conserved phenylalanine or tryptophan ends this CDR3, so it is likely a read error. The limits of the CDR3 on the DNA are not certain, so only TCRdb's listed CDR3 is given. The chain carries TRBV7-9 and TRBJ2-7; TRBD2, the table's D call, was not compared with the DNA. The CDR3 comprises 15 residues, both ends counted. Germline CDR1 and CDR2: SEHNR and FQNEAQ (reference sequence). This CDR3 is CASSSTSGRAYERYS.

This clonotype was seen many times. This sequence joins TRBV7-2 and TRBJ2-5; 8 bases fit TRBD1. CDR1 and CDR2 from the germline V gene are SGHTA and FQGNSA. The junction had 8 bases not matched to a gene; V was cut back by 5 bases and J by 3 bases. The CDR3 is made up of 15 amino acids. This CDR3 reads CASSPGTGLKETQYF. CDR3 bases: TGTGCCAGCAGCCCCGGGACAGGATTAAAAGAGACCCAGTACTTC. Full variable domain (rest looked up from reference TRBV7-2 and TRBJ2-5): GAGVSQSPSNKVTEKGKDVELRCDPISGHTALYWYRQSLGQGLEFLIYFQGNSAPDKSGLPSDRFSAERTGGSVSTLTIQRTQQEDSAVYLCASSPGTGLKETQYFGPGTRLLVL.

The CDR3 DNA follows: TGTGCCAGCAGTGCAGGGACAGGGCAAGAGACCCAGTACTTC. It translates to CASSAGTGQETQYF. The chain employs TRBV25-1 and TRBJ2-5, with 9 bases lining up with TRBD1. The CDR3 sequence is 14 residues long. The germline V gene has CDR1 MGHDK and CDR2 SYGVNS. After removal of 4 bases from V and 2 bases from J, the junction contained 2 bases not matched to a gene.

This clonotype was detected many times. This chain connects TRBV4-1 to TRBJ2-7; 9 bases map to TRBD1. The CDR3 extends over 14 amino acids. Germline loops: CDR1 MGHRA, CDR2 YSYEKL. V shed 4 bases, J shed 7 bases, and the junction held 8 bases outside the gene matches. The chain's CDR3 is CASSRVQGAREQYF. CDR3 DNA sequence: TGCGCCAGCAGCCGAGTACAGGGGGCGAGGGAGCAGTACTTC.

This clonotype has a single count. The V gene is TRBV24-1, the J gene TRBJ2-1, with unresolved D. This CDR3 has 16 amino acids. The V gene lost 4 bases and the J gene lost 7 bases, with 19 bases spanning the gap. CDR1 and CDR2 (germline): KGHDR, SFDVKD. CDR3 in amino acids: CATSDSVVRASNEQFF. The CDR3 DNA reads as TGTGCCACCAGTGACTCAGTGGTACGGGCCAGTAATGAGCAGTTCTTC.

This clonotype was recorded at least ten times. The chain is built from TRBV3-1 and TRBJ2-3; 9 bases fit TRBD1. This CDR3 comprises 15 residues. Per the germline V gene, CDR1 is LGHDT and CDR2 is YNNKEL (reference sequence). After removal of 4 bases from V and 4 bases from J, the junction contained 6 bases not matched to a gene. The CDR3 loop reads CASSRGQGMADTQYF. CDR3 coding DNA: TGTGCCAGCAGCCGAGGACAGGGGATGGCAGATACGCAGTATTTT.

On this clonotype itself: A junction boundary mismatches the germline segment, possibly from a read error. The chain recombines TRBV3-1 with TRBJ1-1; D remains ambiguous. The germline V gene encodes CDR1 LGHDT and CDR2 YNNKEL (reference sequence). The CDR3 runs to 11 residues. The CDR3 reads CASSLNTEVFF. In DNA, the CDR3 is TGTGCCAGCAGCCTCAATACTGAAGTTTTCTTT.

The gene calls are TRBV28 and TRBJ1-6; D is undetermined. CDR1 is MDHEN, CDR2 SYDVKM, per germline. This CDR3 contains 14 residues. V was clipped by 1 base and J by 15 bases, with 16 bases between them. The CDR3 region is CASSLLGSNSRLHF. The CDR3 DNA sequence: TGTGCCAGCAGTTTATTGGGCAGTAATTCGCGCCTCCACTTT. The variable domain in full, with the rest retrieved from reference TRBV28 and TRBJ1-6, is DVKVTQSSRYLVKRTGEKVFLECVQDMDHENMFWYRQDPGLGLRLIYFSYDVKMKEKGDIPEGYSVSREKKERFSLILESASTNQTSMYLCASSLLGSNSRLHFGNGTRLTVT.

A note on this clonotype: A much more abundant neighbour one base away suggests this may be a read error. The CDR3 ends on some other residue instead of the conserved phenylalanine or tryptophan, so this is likely a read error. The chain joins TRBV2 to TRBJ2-3; D is perhaps TRBD2 (5 bases). Trimming removed 9 bases at V and 2 bases at J, with 9 bases between. The CDR3 is made up of 12 amino acids. Germline V lookup: CDR1 SNHLY, CDR2 FYNNEI. The CDR3 sequence is CASPGSTDTQYY. In DNA, the CDR3 is TGTGCCAGTCCGGGGTCCACAGATACGCAGTATTAT.

The chain has TRBV7-9 and TRBJ2-7, with D perhaps matching TRBD1 (5 bases). CDR3 size: 15 residues. CDR1 SEHNR and CDR2 FQNEAQ come from the germline V gene (reference sequence). V was trimmed by 0 bases and J by 4 bases, leaving 13 bases between them. The CDR3 here is CASSLADSQLYEQYF. The CDR3 bases are TGTGCCAGCAGCTTAGCCGACAGCCAGCTATACGAGCAGTACTTC.